This TCR beta chain was identified in a study of T-cell reconstitution after alpha-beta-depleted transplantation in children. The CDR3 consists of 12 residues. Germline V gene sequence: CDR1 WSHSY, CDR2 SAAADI. V was pared by 6 bases and J by 4 bases, with 1 base of the junction left unmatched. Unique molecular identifiers were used in preparing the TCRbeta library. TCRdb reanalysed the PCR reads using MiXCR and keeps one entry per CDR3 protein. The repertoire includes over 200,000 distinct CDR3 sequences, approximately 9.5% of them detected once, and 5% to 7% sits in the top ten. V is TRBV10-2 and J is TRBJ1-1, with 8 nucleotides matching TRBD1. This sequence was found in a human donor who donated a stem cell graft to a child with acute lymphoblastic leukemia. Material: PBMCs from the stem cell graft donor, obtained from the stem cell graft. The CDR3 sequence is CASRQGGTEAFF. Here the CDR3 DNA reads TGCGCCAGCAGACAGGGGGGCACTGAAGCTTTCTTT.